Following are 11 T cell receptor beta chains from one sample sequenced in a study of T cell repertoires in aging, cancer and after chemotherapy. Peripheral blood genomic DNA, not sorted cells or RNA, was the template. TRB rearrangements spanning V, D and J were amplified using mixed TRB-A/B primers. A single record per CDR3 protein comes from TCRdb applying MiXCR to the multiplex PCR reads. The sample has approximately 10,000 distinct CDR3 sequences; 40% to 45% are singletons. Sample: blood. The receptors derive from a human donor in good health.

As to this clonotype: Because it lacks the conserved phenylalanine or tryptophan at the end, this CDR3 is likely a read error. The chain combines TRBV5-4 with TRBJ1-2, with 9 bases lining up with TRBD1. J was trimmed by 5 bases and V by 8 bases; bases with no gene match: 10. Germline lookup yields CDR1 SGHNT and CDR2 YYREEE (reference sequence). This CDR3 spans 14 amino acids. The CDR3 here is CASKPDRGGYGYTL. The CDR3 coding sequence is TGTGCCAGTAAACCGGACAGGGGAGGATATGGCTACACCTTA.

The chain combines TRBV11-1 with TRBJ2-7; D gene uncertain. Trimming took 2 bases from V and 7 from J, leaving 15 bases between them. This CDR3 is 14 amino acids long. From germline, CDR1 is SGHAT and CDR2 FQDESV (reference sequence). CDR3 amino acids: CASSLIGHLREQYF. The CDR3 bases are TGTGCCAGCAGCTTAATTGGCCATCTCAGGGAGCAGTACTTC.

The chain is built from TRBV4-1 and TRBJ2-3; D uncertain. The germline CDR1 and CDR2 sequences are MGHRA and YSYEKL. This CDR3 has 18 amino acids. Trimming cost V 3 bases and J 0 bases, with 19 bases left between them. This CDR3 reads CASSQTAGPTSSTDTQYF. CDR3 in DNA: TGCGCCAGCAGCCAGACGGCCGGTCCGACATCTAGCACAGATACGCAGTATTTT.

The chain carries TRBV24-1 and TRBJ1-2, with D possibly TRBD1 on 6 matching bases. Trimming shortened V by 7 bases and J by 2 bases, and 10 bases separated the two germline ends. The CDR3 spans 13 residues. Germline CDR1 KGHDR, CDR2 SFDVKD. CDR3 bases: TGTGCCACCAGGCCTAGGGGGAACTATGGCTACACCTTC. Protein sequence: CATRPRGNYGYTF.

The CDR3 bases are TGTGCCAGCAGTCTAGCGGGGTTAGGAGAGACCCAGTACTTC. Translation gives CASSLAGLGETQYF. The rearrangement joins TRBV6-5 to TRBJ2-5; 9 nucleotides agree with TRBD2. The CDR3 is 14 residues long. Germline values: CDR1 MNHEY, CDR2 SVGAGI. The V gene end was trimmed by 5 bases and the J gene end by 4 bases; junction bases not matched to a gene: 5.

V and J are TRBV20-1 and TRBJ1-6; D remains unclear. V lost 6 bases and J lost 7, with 13 bases in between. This CDR3 contains 13 residues. Germline CDR1 reads DFQATT; CDR2 reads SNEGSKA (reference sequence). CDR3 region: CSATMAANSPLHF. The CDR3 coding sequence is TGCAGTGCCACAATGGCAGCCAATTCACCCCTCCACTTT.

This chain joins TRBV4-2 and TRBJ1-5; D uncertain. Germline V gene lookup returns CDR1 LGHNA and CDR2 YNFKEQ. The CDR3 contains 15 residues. V shed 1 base and J shed 4 bases, with 11 bases lying between them. In nucleotides, the CDR3 is TGTGCCAGCAGCCAAGGAACCAGGTCAAATCAGCCCCAGCATTTT. This gives the protein CASSQGTRSNQPQHF.

This clonotype was seen more than once but under ten times. The rearrangement uses TRBV7-9 and TRBJ2-5; D perhaps matches TRBD1 (6 bases). The CDR3 length is 14 residues. Germline V gene data show CDR1 as SEHNR and CDR2 as FQNEAQ (reference sequence). V lost 3 bases to trimming and J lost 0 bases, with 8 bases between them. The CDR3 reads CASSFHRDQETQYF. CDR3 nucleotide sequence: TGTGCCAGCAGCTTTCACAGGGACCAAGAGACCCAGTACTTC.

This clonotype was seen a handful of times. The rearrangement uses TRBV7-3 and TRBJ2-2, with D possibly matching TRBD1 (5 bases). The CDR3 covers 14 residues. Germline CDR1 SGHTA, CDR2 FQGTGA. The germline V and J ends were trimmed by 2 bases and 3 bases, with 7 bases remaining between them. CDR3 nucleotide sequence: TGTGCCAGCAGCTTATCCAGGGACACCGGGGAGCTGTTTTTT. Its protein product is CASSLSRDTGELFF.

This chain uses TRBV12-3 or TRBV12-4 with TRBJ2-7, with 7 nucleotides matching TRBD1. J lost 3 bases, V lost 5 bases, and 7 bases had no gene match. The CDR3 covers 14 residues. The CDR3 region has the DNA TGTGCCAGCAGTCTGGGACAGCGAAGCTACGAGCAGTACGTC. Residues: CASSLGQRSYEQYV.

This clonotype has just a few counts. This chain links TRBV10-3 with TRBJ2-6; D is ambiguous. Germline loops: CDR1 ENHRY, CDR2 SYGVKD. Trimming cost V 2 bases and J 2 bases, with 10 bases left between them. The CDR3 has 16 residues. CDR3 sequence reads: CAISEGLGAGANVLTF. The CDR3 coding sequence is TGTGCCATCAGTGAGGGGTTGGGCGCTGGGGCCAACGTCCTGACTTTC.